The rows below give T cell receptor beta chains drawn from one sample of a study of blood T cell repertoires in COVID-19. Assay used: immunoSEQ multiplex PCR; TCRdb lists only in-frame clones, some missing. This sample carries around 170,000 clones, roughly 70% of them seen once, and the ten largest clones take less than 3%. Input material: peripheral blood. These TCRs come from a woman aged 80 or older with acute or convalescent COVID-19. The CDR3 runs from the conserved cysteine through the conserved F or W. Each record gives: clone size, V gene, D gene, J gene, CDR3 DNA, CDR3 protein. D genes are given only for firm matches. Expanded clones are given a class, and other clones once, few, many or no size at all.

NA,TRBV6-6,TRBD1,TRBJ2-2,TGTGCCAGCAGTAGTCAGGGGACAGCGAACACCGGGGAGCTGTTTTTT,CASSSQGTANTGELFF
once,TRBV10-3,TRBD2,TRBJ2-3,TGTGCCATCGGGACACCTCGATCTAGCGGGAGGGCCGAGAGGACAGATACGCAGTATTTT,CAIGTPRSSGRAERTDTQYF
NA,TRBV29-1,NA,TRBJ1-1,TGCAGCATCCAGGAGGTGAACACTGAAGCTTTCTTT,CSIQEVNTEAFF
NA,TRBV11-3,NA,TRBJ2-5,TGTGCCAGCAGCTTAGAATCTGGCAGCCAAGAGACCCAGTACTTC,CASSLESGSQETQYF
NA,TRBV6-5,TRBD2,TRBJ2-5,TGTGCCAGCAGTTCAGGACTAGCGTTCCAAGAGACCCAGTACTTC,CASSSGLAFQETQYF
NA,TRBV7-8,TRBD1,TRBJ2-7,TGTGCCAGCAACCTGGACAGGGGGCTTTCCTACGAGCAGTACTTC,CASNLDRGLSYEQYF
NA,TRBV19,TRBD1,TRBJ1-2,TGTGCCAGTAGTATAGACAGGGGGCGCGGTGGCTACACCTTC,CASSIDRGRGGYTF
NA,TRBV6-6,TRBD1,TRBJ1-5,TGTGCCAGCAACAGGGACAGGGACCGGGGTCAGCCCCAGCATTTT,CASNRDRDRGQPQHF
NA,TRBV10-3,NA,TRBJ2-1,TGTGCCATCAGTGAATTAGGGGGAAATGAGCAGTTCTTC,CAISELGGNEQFF
few,TRBV7-9,NA,TRBJ2-7,TGTGCCAGCAGCTTAGCGTTTGCCAGTACAGGAGCCGAGCAGTACTTC,CASSLAFASTGAEQYF
NA,TRBV18,TRBD2,TRBJ2-1,TGTGCCAGCTCACCCGCGGGAGCCGCGGATGAGCAGTTCTTC,CASSPAGAADEQFF
many,TRBV30,NA,TRBJ1-5,TGTGCCTGGAACACGTATAGCAATCAGCCCCAGCATTTT,CAWNTYSNQPQHF
NA,TRBV10-1,NA,TRBJ2-7,TGCGCCAGCAGTGAGTTCCGTTCTTGGGGCCTACCCTACGAGCAGTACTTC,CASSEFRSWGLPYEQYF
NA,TRBV19,TRBD1,TRBJ1-5,TGTGCCAGTAGCAAATGGGACAGGGGCGGTCAGCCCCAGCATTTT,CASSKWDRGGQPQHF
few,TRBV28,NA,TRBJ1-5,TGTGCCAGCAGTTATTGGCGGCGGACTGGTTATCAGCCCCAGCATTTT,CASSYWRRTGYQPQHF
NA,TRBV19,TRBD1,TRBJ1-1,TGTGCCAGTAGTACCGGGACAGGTTTCACTGAAGCTTTCTTT,CASSTGTGFTEAFF
NA,TRBV14,NA,TRBJ2-3,TGTGCCAGCAGCCACGCGGGAAGGGGGCCAGATACGCAGTATTTT,CASSHAGRGPDTQYF
few,TRBV25-1,TRBD2,TRBJ2-1,TGTGCCAGCAGGGAGACGGGAGGCTTCTACAATGAGCAGTTCTTC,CASRETGGFYNEQFF
NA,TRBV9,TRBD2,TRBJ2-3,TGTGCCAGCAGCGGTTTAGCGGGAGAAGCGCAGTATTTT,CASSGLAGEAQYF
NA,TRBV5-1,TRBD2,TRBJ2-1,TGCGCCAGCAGCTTGGGGGGACTAGCGGGATCAAATGAGCAGTTCTTC,CASSLGGLAGSNEQFF
few,TRBV4-3,NA,TRBJ2-6,TGCGCCAGCAGCCAAGTTGGGGAGACTGGGGCCAACGTCCTGACTTTC,CASSQVGETGANVLTF
once,TRBV19,NA,TRBJ1-1,TGTGCCACCCTCGAACACCCGAACACTGAAGCTTTCTTT,CATLEHPNTEAFF
NA,TRBV7-2,NA,TRBJ1-1,TGTGCCAGCAGCTTACAGGGGTTTGGGACTGAAGCTTTCTTT,CASSLQGFGTEAFF
NA,TRBV19,TRBD1,TRBJ2-3,TGTGCCAGTTCCGGGACAGGGGTGGTAACGCAGTATTTT,CASSGTGVVTQYF
few,TRBV5-1,NA,TRBJ1-1,TGCGCCAGCAGCTTGGGCGCAATCAGGAACGAAATGAACACTGAAGCTTTCTTT,CASSLGAIRNEMNTEAFF
NA,TRBV6-1,NA,TRBJ2-1,TGTGCCAGCAGTTCTGGAGGGCCCTACAATGAGCAGTTCTTC,CASSSGGPYNEQFF